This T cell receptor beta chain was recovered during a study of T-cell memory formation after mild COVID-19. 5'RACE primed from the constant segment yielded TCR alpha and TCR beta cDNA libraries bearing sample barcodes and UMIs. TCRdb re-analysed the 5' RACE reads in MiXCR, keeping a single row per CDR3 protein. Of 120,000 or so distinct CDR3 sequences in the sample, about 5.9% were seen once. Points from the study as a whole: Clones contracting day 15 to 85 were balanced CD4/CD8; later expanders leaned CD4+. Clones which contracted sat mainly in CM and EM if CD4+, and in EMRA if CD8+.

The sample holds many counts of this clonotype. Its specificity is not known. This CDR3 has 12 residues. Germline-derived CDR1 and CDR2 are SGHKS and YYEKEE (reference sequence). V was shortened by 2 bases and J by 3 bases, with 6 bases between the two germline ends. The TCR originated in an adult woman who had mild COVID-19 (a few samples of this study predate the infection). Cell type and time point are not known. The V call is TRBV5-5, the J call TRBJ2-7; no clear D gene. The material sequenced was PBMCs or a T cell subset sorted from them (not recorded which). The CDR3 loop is CASSFRVYEQYF. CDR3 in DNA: TGTGCCAGCAGCTTCCGAGTCTACGAGCAGTACTTC.